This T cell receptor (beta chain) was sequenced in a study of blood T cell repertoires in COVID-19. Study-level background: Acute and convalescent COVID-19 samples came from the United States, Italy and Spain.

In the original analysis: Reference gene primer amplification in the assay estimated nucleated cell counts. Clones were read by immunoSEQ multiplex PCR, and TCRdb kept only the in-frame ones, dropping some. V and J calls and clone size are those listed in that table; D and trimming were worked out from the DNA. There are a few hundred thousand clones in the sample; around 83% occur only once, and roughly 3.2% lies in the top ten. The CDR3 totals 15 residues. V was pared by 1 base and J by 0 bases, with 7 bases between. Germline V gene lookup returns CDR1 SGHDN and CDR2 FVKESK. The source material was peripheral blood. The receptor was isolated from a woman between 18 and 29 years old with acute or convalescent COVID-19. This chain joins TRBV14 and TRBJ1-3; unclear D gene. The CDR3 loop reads CASSQVANSGNTIYF. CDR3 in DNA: TGTGCCAGCAGCCAAGTGGCAAACTCTGGAAACACCATATATTTT.